This entry lists 6 T cell receptor beta chains sequenced from one sample in a study of metastatic and nonmetastatic thyroid tumors (dated by TCRdb to 2018 to 2020). Library method: PCR. Sequenced on an Illumina HiSeq 4000. Using fastp at Q25 and MiXCR, TCRdb reprocessed the public reads and kept productive beta chains. The sample records around 34,000 clones, roughly 29% of which are singletons. The ten largest account for 6% to 8.5% of the sample. No treatment had been received by any patient before thyroid surgery. Material: blood. Receptor source: a female donor with papillary thyroid cancer or a benign thyroid nodule (not recorded which). Some clones in this sample may be carry-over from other donors' samples.

This chain connects TRBV3-1 to TRBJ2-7; maybe TRBD1 (6 bases). CDR3 size: 14 residues. CDR1 and CDR2 (germline): LGHDT, YNNKEL (reference sequence). Trimming left V 2 bases short and J 5 bases short, with 13 bases between. CDR3 nucleotides: TGTGCCAGCAGCCAAAACAGGGTAGTCCACGAGCAGTACTTC. Its protein product is CASSQNRVVHEQYF.

This clone was seen a handful of times. One junction end disagrees with the germline gene, perhaps due to a read error. The gene calls are TRBV28 and TRBJ2-3; unclear D gene. The CDR3 contains 13 residues. CDR1 is MDHEN and CDR2 is SYDVKM in the germline V gene. The CDR3 DNA sequence: TGTGACAGCAGGTTACCGGGCACAGATACGCAGTATTTT. Its translation is CDSRLPGTDTQYF.

This clone was observed many times. The V and J genes are TRBV19 and TRBJ1-4, with 7 bases identical to TRBD1. This CDR3 is 15 amino acids long. Germline V gene lookup returns CDR1 LNHDA and CDR2 SQIVND (reference sequence). With 2 bases clipped from V and 4 bases from J, the junction kept 4 bases outside the gene matches. The CDR3 DNA is TGTGCCAGTAGTATACTCGGGACAGTTAATGAAAAACTGTTTTTT. Its translation: CASSILGTVNEKLFF.

The V gene is TRBV20-1, the J gene TRBJ2-7, with D perhaps TRBD2 (6 bases). The CDR3 totals 14 residues. Trimming cost V 6 bases and J 4 bases, with 19 bases left between them. Germline V gene sequence: CDR1 DFQATT, CDR2 SNEGSKA (reference sequence). CDR3 sequence reads: CSARRGDSRYEQYF. CDR3 coding DNA: TGCAGTGCCCGGAGGGGAGATAGCAGGTACGAGCAGTACTTC.

The chain carries TRBV7-3 and TRBJ2-1; 10 positions match TRBD2. V lost 5 bases, J lost 6 bases, and 7 bases stayed unmatched. CDR3 length: 15 residues. Germline assignment: CDR1 SGHTA and CDR2 FQGTGA. The CDR3 is CASSPRTSGVNEQFF. The DNA for the CDR3 is TGTGCCAGCAGCCCTAGGACTAGCGGAGTCAATGAGCAGTTCTTC.

The sample holds many counts of this clone. The rearrangement uses TRBV19 and TRBJ2-1, with a possible D match to TRBD2 (6 bases). The CDR3 runs 14 residues. Trimming shortened V by 3 bases and J by 9 bases, and 15 bases separated the two germline ends. Germline values: CDR1 LNHDA, CDR2 SQIVND (reference sequence). The CDR3 reads CASSISPGAGEQFF. The CDR3 DNA reads as TGTGCCAGTAGTATTTCACCGGGAGCAGGTGAGCAGTTCTTC. The full variable domain, completed using reference TRBV19 and TRBJ2-1, is DGGITQSPKYLFRKEGQNVTLSCEQNLNHDAMYWYRQDPGQGLRLIYYSQIVNDFQKGDIAEGYSVSREKKESFPLTVTSAQKNPTAFYLCASSISPGAGEQFFGPGTRLTVL.